Presented here are 29 T cell receptor beta chains from one specimen sequenced in a study of blood T cells in healthy people across ages. A J-beta primer mix and a sample-barcoded 5' primer were used in a second PCR of roughly 7 to 12 cycles. Via MiXCR, TCRdb re-called the 5' RACE reads, giving one row per CDR3 protein. The data contain more than 1,400,000 distinct CDR3 sequences, roughly 40% of them singletons. Sequencing was carried out using blood. Receptors originate from a woman aged 18-29 years in good health.

This chain connects TRBV15 to TRBJ2-3; the D call may be TRBD1 or TRBD2 (5 bases each). Trimming pared 9 bases from V and 6 bases from J, leaving 16 bases between. Germline V gene data show CDR1 as LNHNV and CDR2 as YYDKDF (reference sequence). The CDR3 is made up of 13 amino acids. DNA of the CDR3: TGTGCCACTACGAAACGGGGACGCGATACGCAGTATTTT. Translation gives CATTKRGRDTQYF.

This clonotype showed up just a few times. The genes are TRBV2 and TRBJ1-2, with 8 bases aligning to TRBD1. The germline CDR1 and CDR2 sequences are SNHLY and FYNNEI. The J segment lost 4 bases and the V segment lost 6 bases, leaving 13 bases of the junction unmatched. The CDR3 length is 16 residues. The chain's CDR3 is CASSPPGQGASYGYTF. Written as DNA, the CDR3 is TGTGCCAGCAGCCCCCCCGGGCAGGGGGCCTCCTATGGCTACACCTTC.

This clonotype occurred many times. The V gene is TRBV10-3, the J gene TRBJ2-7, with D perhaps TRBD1 (5 bases). CDR1 and CDR2 (germline): ENHRY, SYGVKD. With 5 bases removed from V and 7 bases from J, the gap between germline ends came to 12 bases. The CDR3 is made up of 12 amino acids. The CDR3 region has the DNA TGTGCCATCAGTCGTGACAGTTGGGAGCAGTACTTC. As protein: CAISRDSWEQYF.

The chain has TRBV30 and TRBJ2-2, with 8 nucleotides matching TRBD2. The ends lost 0 bases at V and 5 bases at J; junction bases unmatched: 2. Germline lookup yields CDR1 GTSNPN and CDR2 SVGIG (reference sequence). The CDR3 has 14 amino acids. The CDR3 nucleotides are TGTGCCTGGAGTGTCGGGGGGGGTACCGGGGAGCTGTTTTTT. Protein product: CAWSVGGGTGELFF.

This clonotype was observed a handful of times. This chain uses TRBV5-1 with TRBJ2-3; D not certain. Trimming left V 0 bases short and J 4 bases short, with 15 bases between. This CDR3 is 16 amino acids long. Germline V CDR1 and CDR2: SGHRS, YFSETQ. CDR3 nucleotides: TGCGCCAGCAGCTTGGTGACCTCATCAAATCCAGATACGCAGTATTTT. This codes for CASSLVTSSNPDTQYF.

This clonotype was recorded a few times. The chain combines TRBV20-1 with TRBJ1-1; D is undetermined. Trimming took off 3 bases at V and 5 bases at J, with 13 bases between the two ends. CDR3 size: 13 residues. CDR1 and CDR2 from the germline V gene are DFQATT and SNEGSKA (reference sequence). The CDR3 DNA reads as TGCAGTGCTAGCCGGGAGGGTGGGACTGAAGCTTTCTTT. This codes for CSASREGGTEAFF.

The gene calls are TRBV3-1 and TRBJ2-2, with no clear D. Germline CDR1 and CDR2: LGHDT and YNNKEL (reference sequence). Trimming took 1 base from V and 2 from J, leaving 11 bases between them. The CDR3 length is 16 residues. The CDR3 nucleotides read TGTGCCAGCAGCCAAGGGCTAACGGGTAACACCGGGGAGCTGTTTTTT. Protein: CASSQGLTGNTGELFF.

V gene TRBV2 combines with J gene TRBJ1-3; a weak D match, TRBD1 (5 bases). V was pared by 6 bases and J by 0 bases, with 15 bases between. There are 16 residues in the CDR3. Per germline, CDR1 SNHLY and CDR2 FYNNEI. The CDR3 protein is CASRNGRTFSGNTIYF. The CDR3 DNA reads as TGTGCCAGCAGGAATGGGAGGACATTCTCTGGAAACACCATATATTTT.

The chain joins TRBV2 to TRBJ2-5; 7 bases agree with TRBD2. The CDR3 runs 16 residues. After removal of 1 base from V and 2 bases from J, the junction contained 7 bases not matched to a gene. CDR1 is SNHLY, CDR2 FYNNEI, per germline. The CDR3 DNA sequence: TGTGCCAGCAGTGAAGAATCGCCTAGCGGACAAGAGACCCAGTACTTC. Translated: CASSEESPSGQETQYF.

The genes are TRBV20-1 and TRBJ1-1; a weak D match, TRBD1 (6 bases). Between the trimmed V and J ends, which lost 6 bases and 1 base, there was a span of 15 bases. The CDR3 consists of 14 residues. CDR1 DFQATT and CDR2 SNEGSKA come from the germline V gene (reference sequence). In DNA form, the CDR3 reads TGCAGTGCCGCACACAGGGACTGGAACACTGAAGCTTTCTTT. Its translation: CSAAHRDWNTEAFF.

This chain connects TRBV18 to TRBJ2-4, with D unclear. The J call is in doubt because the DNA end fits TRBJ2-7 better. The CDR3 has 15 amino acids. Germline V gene sequence: CDR1 KGHSH, CDR2 LQKENI. The CDR3 loop is CASSPPTLGSYEQYF. Here the CDR3 DNA reads TGTGCCAGCTCACCACCGACTCTCGGGTCCTACGAGCAGTACTTC.

This clonotype was counted only a few times. The CDR3 protein is CASRLTSGGTSTDTQYF. The CDR3, as DNA: TGTGCCAGCAGACTGACTAGCGGGGGCACTAGCACAGATACGCAGTATTTT. The chain has TRBV7-2 and TRBJ2-3; 12 bases line up with TRBD2. Trimming took 6 bases from V and 0 from J; bases not matched to a gene: 7. This CDR3 is built from 17 residues. Germline V CDR1 and CDR2: SGHTA, FQGNSA.

The gene calls are TRBV5-6 and TRBJ2-7; no definite D call. The CDR3 has 15 amino acids. Germline CDR1 reads SGHDT; CDR2 reads YYEEEE. Trimming left V 4 bases short and J 0 bases short, with 14 bases between. The CDR3 loop reads CASSEGHGISYEQYF. For the CDR3, the DNA is TGTGCCAGCAGCGAAGGGCACGGCATCTCCTACGAGCAGTACTTC. Based on the CDR3 plus reference TRBV5-6 and TRBJ2-7, the full variable domain is DAGVTQSPTHLIKTRGQQVTLRCSPKSGHDTVSWYQQALGQGPQFIFQYYEEEERQRGNFPDRFSGHQFPNYSSELNVNALLLGDSALYLCASSEGHGISYEQYFGPGTRLTVT.

Only a few counts were recorded for this clonotype. This chain connects TRBV27 to TRBJ1-2, with D unclear. The CDR3 totals 14 residues. Germline V CDR1 and CDR2: MNHEY, SMNVEV (reference sequence). Trimming removed 5 bases from V and 7 bases from J, with 17 bases in between. CDR3 sequence: CASSPPGYDGGYTF. The CDR3 DNA is TGTGCCAGCAGTCCACCGGGTTATGACGGTGGCTACACCTTC.

This clonotype has only a few counts. The chain combines TRBV25-1 with TRBJ2-3; the match to TRBD1 covers 8 bases. CDR3 size: 11 residues. V lost 10 bases to trimming and J lost 9 bases; unmatched junction nucleotides: 6. CDR1 is MGHDK and CDR2 is SYGVNS in the germline V gene. CDR3 region: CATRTGPTQYF. DNA of the CDR3: TGTGCCACCAGGACAGGGCCGACGCAGTATTTT.

The rearrangement links TRBV10-1 to TRBJ2-3; D uncertain. Trimming left V 8 bases short and J 13 bases short, with 13 bases between. Per germline, CDR1 WNHNN and CDR2 SYGVQD (reference sequence). This CDR3 is built from 10 residues. DNA of the CDR3: TGCGCCAGCGGAGACTCCGGAGAGTATTTT. Encoded protein: CASGDSGEYF.

The genes are TRBV2 and TRBJ1-2, with 7 bases identical to TRBD1. This CDR3 is 13 amino acids long. CDR1 is SNHLY, CDR2 FYNNEI, per germline. V dropped 6 bases and J dropped 6; count of bases not matched to a gene: 7. CDR3 sequence: CASRRGQGDGYTF. The CDR3 nucleotides are TGTGCCAGCAGGAGGGGGCAGGGGGATGGCTACACCTTC.

This chain links TRBV3-1 with TRBJ2-2, with D hard to call. The V end lost 3 bases, the J end lost 8 bases, and 7 bases lay between the germline ends. The germline V gene has CDR1 LGHDT and CDR2 YNNKEL (reference sequence). This CDR3 contains 12 residues. CDR3 bases: TGTGCCAGCAGCCATAGGAAAGGGGAGCTGTTTTTT. This gives the protein CASSHRKGELFF.

This clonotype was picked up a small number of times. This chain uses TRBV7-9 with TRBJ2-1, with D maybe TRBD2 (6 bases). The CDR3 loop spans 18 amino acids. V gave up 5 bases and J gave up 0 bases, with 20 bases separating them. From germline, CDR1 is SEHNR and CDR2 FQNEAQ (reference sequence). The CDR3 region has the DNA TGTGCCAGCAGCGGTAAAGCTTCGGGAGAAACCTCCTACAATGAGCAGTTCTTC. This codes for CASSGKASGETSYNEQFF. The complete variable domain, with remaining parts taken from reference TRBV7-9 and TRBJ2-1, reads DTGVSQNPRHKITKRGQNVTFRCDPISEHNRLYWYRQTLGQGPEFLTYFQNEAQLEKSRLLSDRFSAERPKGSFSTLEIQRTEQGDSAMYLCASSGKASGETSYNEQFFGPGTRLTVL.

This clonotype has only a few counts. The CDR3 reads CASSLRGLISNQPQHF. CDR3 in DNA: TGCGCCAGCTCCCTTCGCGGACTCATTAGCAATCAGCCCCAGCATTTT. This chain connects TRBV5-1 to TRBJ1-5; D call uncertain. This CDR3 has 16 residues. V was shortened by 7 bases and J by 0 bases, with 17 bases between the two germline ends. Per germline, CDR1 SGHRS and CDR2 YFSETQ.

As for this clonotype: A much larger clone differs by one base, so this may be a read error. The gene calls are TRBV5-1 and TRBJ2-1, with D possibly matching TRBD2 (5 bases). Germline values: CDR1 SGHRS, CDR2 YFSETQ. CDR3 length equals 15 residues. In DNA form, the CDR3 reads TGCGCCAGCAACTTGGTGGCGGGCGAATACAATGAGCAGTTCTTC. It yields the protein CASNLVAGEYNEQFF. Full variable domain (rest looked up from reference TRBV5-1 and TRBJ2-1): KAGVTQTPRYLIKTRGQQVTLSCSPISGHRSVSWYQQTPGQGLQFLFEYFSETQRNKGNFPGRFSGRQFSNSRSEMNVSTLELGDSALYLCASNLVAGEYNEQFFGPGTRLTVL.

The chain couples TRBV2 to TRBJ1-5; the D is unclear. The germline V gene has CDR1 SNHLY and CDR2 FYNNEI. The V end was cut by 4 bases, the J end by 6 bases, with 7 bases between. The length of the CDR3 is 12 residues. CDR3 residues: CASSASIQPQHF. The CDR3 nucleotides are TGTGCCAGCAGTGCGTCCATTCAGCCCCAGCATTTT.

The rearrangement uses TRBV30 and TRBJ2-7; no firm D call. CDR3 length: 11 residues. The germline V gene encodes CDR1 GTSNPN and CDR2 SVGIG (reference sequence). With 5 bases removed from V and 3 bases from J, the gap between germline ends came to 8 bases. The DNA of the CDR3 is TGTGCCTGGTCCCTAAACTACGAGCAGTACTTC. Its translation is CAWSLNYEQYF.

This sequence joins TRBV20-1 and TRBJ2-7; D may match TRBD1 or TRBD2 (5 bases each). Germline lookup yields CDR1 DFQATT and CDR2 SNEGSKA (reference sequence). The V end lost 0 bases, the J end lost 6 bases, and 15 bases lay between the germline ends. The CDR3 has 14 amino acids. The CDR3: CSARDQVGVGEQYF. The CDR3 DNA reads as TGCAGTGCTAGAGATCAAGTGGGGGTCGGCGAGCAGTACTTC.

The V gene is TRBV6-2 or TRBV6-3, the J gene TRBJ2-2; TRBD1 is a possible D gene (5 bases). Deletions cut 0 bases from V and 4 bases from J, with 9 bases between. This CDR3 is 15 amino acids long. Germline CDR1 and CDR2: MNHEY and SVGEGT. This CDR3 reads CASSYSTQGTGELFF. CDR3 bases: TGTGCCAGCAGTTACTCGACCCAGGGCACCGGGGAGCTGTTTTTT.

This clonotype was observed a single time. The junction shows a germline mismatch at one end, possibly a read error. V gene TRBV7-9 combines with J gene TRBJ2-6; no definite D call. The length of the CDR3 is 13 residues. Per germline, CDR1 SEHNR and CDR2 FQNEAQ (reference sequence). CDR3 in DNA: TGTACCAGCAGCTCATCTGGGGCCAACGTCCTGACTTTC. Encoded protein: CTSSSSGANVLTF.

This clonotype was observed a few times. V usage is TRBV7-6 and J usage is TRBJ2-7; a possible D gene is TRBD1 (6 bases). V was trimmed by 3 bases and J by 4 bases, leaving 16 bases between them. Germline CDR1 is SGHVS and CDR2 is FNYEAQ. This CDR3 is built from 15 residues. The DNA of the CDR3 is TGTGCCAGCAGCTTGCAAGCAGGGGCGCAGTACGAGCAGTACTTC. It is translated as CASSLQAGAQYEQYF.

J is TRBJ1-6 and V is TRBV7-2, with 9 bases identical to TRBD1. Losses at the gene ends were 4 bases for V and 7 bases for J; bases not matched to a gene: 11. The germline V gene encodes CDR1 SGHTA and CDR2 FQGNSA. The CDR3 consists of 17 residues. The CDR3 coding sequence is TGTGCCAGCAGCTCCCCCCGGACAGGGGTTAGGAATTCACCCCTCCACTTT. It encodes CASSSPRTGVRNSPLHF.

V is TRBV20-1 and J is TRBJ1-2; perhaps TRBD1 as D (5 bases). Trimming shortened V by 0 bases and J by 2 bases, and 13 bases separated the two germline ends. The CDR3 is 15 amino acids. Germline assignment: CDR1 DFQATT and CDR2 SNEGSKA (reference sequence). The CDR3 reads CSARDGGEANYGYTF. The CDR3 DNA is TGCAGTGCTAGAGATGGGGGGGAGGCAAACTATGGCTACACCTTC.